One sample yielded the 13 T cell receptor beta chains listed below, sequenced in a study of CD4 T cells in relation to SARS-CoV-2 and coronaviruses. No antigen has been assigned to these receptors. CD4+ T cells from unexposed donors were obtained before the COVID-19 pandemic (2011-2018). After approximately ten days of culture, CD4+ T cells were isolated. Profiling relied on immunoSEQ multiplex PCR, and the TCRdb table lists in-frame clones only, not all of them. The sample has 28,000 or so clones, more than 60% seen once; the top ten hold 10%. The sample taken for sequencing was CD4+ T cells from PBMCs, cultured in vitro. The source of these receptors is a human donor in good health.

The chain joins TRBV19 to TRBJ2-3, with 8 bases lining up with TRBD1. The V gene's germline CDR1 is LNHDA and CDR2 SQIVND (reference sequence). Trimming at V came to 5 bases and at J to 1 base, leaving 5 bases not matched to a gene. The CDR3 is 15 amino acids. In nucleotides, the CDR3 is TGTGCCAGTAGTGCGACAGGGGCGGGCACAGATACGCAGTATTTT. Protein sequence: CASSATGAGTDTQYF.

The rearrangement links TRBV30 to TRBJ1-3; no definite D call. The CDR3 loop spans 14 amino acids. The V gene's germline CDR1 is GTSNPN and CDR2 SVGIG (reference sequence). V was pared by 4 bases and J by 7 bases, with 17 bases between. The DNA for the CDR3 is TGTGCCTGGACCGAAATCGGTTCTTGGAACACCATATATTTT. Translating it yields CAWTEIGSWNTIYF. The full variable domain, rest sourced from reference TRBV30 and TRBJ1-3, is SQTIHQWPATLVQPVGSPLSLECTVEGTSNPNLYWYRQAAGRGLQLLFYSVGIGQISSEVPQNLSASRPQDRQFILSSKKLLLSDSGFYLCAWTEIGSWNTIYFGEGSWLTVV.

The V gene is TRBV29-1, the J gene TRBJ2-5; unclear D gene. The CDR3 is 12 residues long. Trimming took off 6 bases at V and 5 bases at J, with 13 bases between the two ends. From germline, CDR1 is SQVTM and CDR2 ANQGSEA. In DNA form, the CDR3 reads TGCAGCGTGAAGCCCATCGGGGAGACCCAGTACTTC. This gives the protein CSVKPIGETQYF.

CDR3 amino acids: CASSLSSGSPDTQYF. The CDR3 DNA sequence: TGTGCCAGCAGCTTATCCAGCGGGAGTCCAGATACGCAGTATTTT. V and J are TRBV7-3 and TRBJ2-3; 8 bases map to TRBD2. This CDR3 is built from 15 residues. CDR1 is SGHTA, CDR2 FQGTGA, per germline. V was pared by 2 bases and J by 4 bases, with 5 bases of the junction left unmatched.

This clone was counted once. J is TRBJ2-6 and V is TRBV5-4, with D possibly being TRBD1 (6 bases). The CDR3 has 17 amino acids. CDR1 is SGHNT and CDR2 is YYREEE in the germline V gene (reference sequence). V lost 0 bases and J lost 0, with 10 bases in between. The CDR3 spells CASSLGLGGSGANVLTF. The DNA for the CDR3 is TGTGCCAGCAGCTTGGGGTTAGGGGGCTCTGGGGCCAACGTCCTGACTTTC.

This clone was detected only a few times. One junction end does not reproduce the germline sequence, and a read error may be involved. The rearrangement links TRBV30 to TRBJ1-2; 7 bases fit TRBD1. This CDR3 has 12 residues. Germline assignment: CDR1 GTSNPN and CDR2 SVGIG (reference sequence). CDR3 sequence (DNA): TGTGCCTGGAACCGGGACAGCCTTCTCTATTCCTTC. Its protein is CAWNRDSLLYSF.

The V call is TRBV19, the J call TRBJ1-3; D is ambiguous. Per the germline V gene, CDR1 is LNHDA and CDR2 is SQIVND (reference sequence). V gave up 3 bases and J gave up 0 bases, with 12 bases separating them. The CDR3 sequence is 16 residues long. The CDR3 is CASSMDRGSSGNTIYF. As DNA, the CDR3 is TGTGCCAGTAGTATGGACCGCGGAAGCTCTGGAAACACCATATATTTT.

This clone was seen more than once but under ten times. The V and J genes are TRBV5-1 and TRBJ1-2; D may be TRBD1 (5 bases). Trimming cost V 3 bases and J 4 bases, with 16 bases left between them. The CDR3 is 15 residues long. CDR1 is SGHRS, CDR2 YFSETQ, per germline. The CDR3 sequence is CASSSGTGLSYGYTF. The CDR3 DNA sequence: TGCGCCAGCAGCTCTGGGACGGGGCTCAGCTATGGCTACACCTTC.

This clone was counted only a few times. The J gene is TRBJ2-2, the V gene TRBV7-9, with D unresolved. V shed 2 bases and J shed 2 bases, with 3 bases lying between them. CDR3 length: 13 amino acids. The germline gives CDR1 SEHNR, CDR2 FQNEAQ (reference sequence). The CDR3 is CASSLINTGELFF. Written as DNA, the CDR3 is TGTGCCAGCAGCTTAATCAACACCGGGGAGCTGTTTTTT. Looking up the rest from reference TRBV7-9 and TRBJ2-2 gives the full variable domain: DTGVSQNPRHKITKRGQNVTFRCDPISEHNRLYWYRQTLGQGPEFLTYFQNEAQLEKSRLLSDRFSAERPKGSFSTLEIQRTEQGDSAMYLCASSLINTGELFFGEGSRLTVL.

To note about this clone: The final CDR3 position lacks the conserved phenylalanine or tryptophan, pointing to a likely read error. The limits of the CDR3 on the DNA are not certain, so only TCRdb's listed CDR3 is given. The CDR3 loop reads CASSYSIQGPPSL. V is TRBV6-5 and J is TRBJ1-2. Germline V gene data show CDR1 as MNHEY and CDR2 as SVGAGI. Including both end residues, the CDR3 is 13 amino acids long.

This chain connects TRBV5-5 to TRBJ2-5; D not certain. Between the trimmed V and J ends, which lost 0 bases and 0 bases, there was a span of 6 bases. This CDR3 contains 14 residues. The germline V gene encodes CDR1 SGHKS and CDR2 YYEKEE (reference sequence). CDR3 sequence (DNA): TGTGCCAGCAGCTTGGCCGGCAACCAAGAGACCCAGTACTTC. Residues: CASSLAGNQETQYF.

V gene TRBV19 combines with J gene TRBJ1-2, with TRBD1 matching 7 bases. CDR1 and CDR2 from the germline V gene are LNHDA and SQIVND (reference sequence). This CDR3 is 13 amino acids long. V was pared by 7 bases and J by 11 bases, with 13 bases of the junction left unmatched. The CDR3 nucleotides read TGTGCCAGTACACTAACAGGGGCTAGATATTACACCTTC. Its protein product is CASTLTGARYYTF.

The chain uses TRBV7-9 and TRBJ1-4, with D possibly being TRBD1 (6 bases). The CDR3 runs to 15 residues. Trimming took off 1 base at V and 8 bases at J, with 14 bases between the two ends. Germline lookup yields CDR1 SEHNR and CDR2 FQNEAQ (reference sequence). CDR3 coding DNA: TGTGCCAGCAGCTTAGTTGGGGGCGGGCGAGAAAAACTGTTTTTT. This translates into CASSLVGGGREKLFF.